Sequencing of this TCR beta chain was carried out in a study of CD4 T cells in relation to SARS-CoV-2 and coronaviruses. Remarks on this clone: Its matching antigen is unknown.

Produced via immunoSEQ multiplex PCR; TCRdb's table is partial and in-frame only. Here the sample spans around 9,700 clones, 70% to 85% being singletons. Unmatched junction bases numbered 9, after V lost 6 bases and J lost 5 bases. This CDR3 comprises 15 residues. The V gene's germline CDR1 is LGHDT and CDR2 YNNKEL (reference sequence). CD4+ T cells from unexposed donors were obtained before the COVID-19 pandemic (2011-2018). After more than eight days of culture, CD4+ T cells were isolated. This TCR came from a human donor in good health. Source material: CD4+ T cells from PBMCs, cultured in vitro. The chain recombines TRBV3-1 (or the pseudogene TRBV3-2) with TRBJ2-5; 10 nucleotides match TRBD2. This CDR3 reads CASRQSGRAMETQYF. The DNA for the CDR3 is TGTGCCAGCAGGCAAAGCGGGAGGGCCATGGAGACCCAGTACTTC.